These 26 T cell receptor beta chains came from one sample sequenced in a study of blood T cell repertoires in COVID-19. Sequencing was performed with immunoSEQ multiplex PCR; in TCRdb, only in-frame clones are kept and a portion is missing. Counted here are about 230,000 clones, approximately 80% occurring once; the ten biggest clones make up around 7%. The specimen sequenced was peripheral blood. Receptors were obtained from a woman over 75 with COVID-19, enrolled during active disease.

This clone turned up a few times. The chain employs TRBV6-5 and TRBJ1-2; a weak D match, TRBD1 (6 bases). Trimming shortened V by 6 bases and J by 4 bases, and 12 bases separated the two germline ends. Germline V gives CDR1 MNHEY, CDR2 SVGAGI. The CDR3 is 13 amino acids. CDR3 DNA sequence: TGTGCCAGCAGGCGTGGGGGCCTCTATGGCTACACCTTC. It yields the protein CASRRGGLYGYTF.

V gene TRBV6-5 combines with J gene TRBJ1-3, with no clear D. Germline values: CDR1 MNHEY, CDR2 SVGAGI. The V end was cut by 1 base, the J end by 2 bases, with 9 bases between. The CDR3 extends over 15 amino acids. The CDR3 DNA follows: TGTGCCAGCAGTTACTTTCCGACTCCTGGAAACACCATATATTTT. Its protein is CASSYFPTPGNTIYF.

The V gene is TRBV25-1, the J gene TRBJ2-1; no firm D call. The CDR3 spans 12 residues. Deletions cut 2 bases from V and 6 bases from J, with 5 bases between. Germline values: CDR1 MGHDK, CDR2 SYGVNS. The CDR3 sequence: CASSEILNEQFF. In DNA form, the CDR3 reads TGTGCCAGCAGTGAAATTCTCAATGAGCAGTTCTTC.

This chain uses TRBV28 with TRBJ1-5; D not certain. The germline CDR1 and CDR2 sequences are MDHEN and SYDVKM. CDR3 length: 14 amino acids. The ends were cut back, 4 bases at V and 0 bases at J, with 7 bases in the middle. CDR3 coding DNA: TGTGCCAGCAGTTCGACGGGTAGCAATCAGCCCCAGCATTTT. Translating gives CASSSTGSNQPQHF.

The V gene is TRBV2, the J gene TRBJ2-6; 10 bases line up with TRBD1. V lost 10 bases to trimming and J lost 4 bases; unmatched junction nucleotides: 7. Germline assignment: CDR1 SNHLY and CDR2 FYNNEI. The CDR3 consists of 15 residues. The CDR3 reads CATSGQGFGANVLTF. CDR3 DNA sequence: TGTGCCACCTCGGGACAGGGGTTCGGGGCCAACGTCCTGACTTTC.

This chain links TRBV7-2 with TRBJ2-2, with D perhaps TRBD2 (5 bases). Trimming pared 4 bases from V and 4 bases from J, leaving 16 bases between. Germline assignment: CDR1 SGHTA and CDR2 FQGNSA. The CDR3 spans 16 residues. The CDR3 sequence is CASSSSGTLSTGELFF. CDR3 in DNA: TGTGCCAGCAGCTCCTCGGGAACACTCTCCACCGGGGAGCTGTTTTTT.

The CDR3 is CASSYSLLAEDTDTQYF. Written as DNA, the CDR3 is TGTGCCAGCAGTTACTCCTTACTAGCGGAGGACACAGATACGCAGTATTTT. The chain is built from TRBV6-2 or TRBV6-3 and TRBJ2-3; TRBD2 matches 8 bases. Germline loops: CDR1 MNHEY, CDR2 SVGEGT. V shed 0 bases, J shed 2 bases, and the junction held 7 bases outside the gene matches. The CDR3 is 17 amino acids.

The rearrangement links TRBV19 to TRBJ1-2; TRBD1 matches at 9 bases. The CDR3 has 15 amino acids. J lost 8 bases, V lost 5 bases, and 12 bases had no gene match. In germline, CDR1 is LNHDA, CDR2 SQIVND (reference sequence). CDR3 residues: CASSSRQGGYQGYTF. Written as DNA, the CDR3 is TGTGCCAGTAGTTCCCGACAGGGGGGTTATCAAGGCTACACCTTC.

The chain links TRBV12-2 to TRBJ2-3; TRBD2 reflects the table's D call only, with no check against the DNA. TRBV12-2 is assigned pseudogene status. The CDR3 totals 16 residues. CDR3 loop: CASRQAGLAGALTQYF. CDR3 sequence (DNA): TGTGCAAGTCGCCAAGCGGGACTAGCGGGAGCACTTACGCAGTATTTT.

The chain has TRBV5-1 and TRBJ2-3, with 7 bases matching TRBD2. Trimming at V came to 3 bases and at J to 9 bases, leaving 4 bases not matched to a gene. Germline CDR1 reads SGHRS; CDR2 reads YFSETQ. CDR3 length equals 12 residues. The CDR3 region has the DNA TGCGCCAGCAGCTCCTCTAGCGGAACGCAGTATTTT. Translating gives CASSSSSGTQYF. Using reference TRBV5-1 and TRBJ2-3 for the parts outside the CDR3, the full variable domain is KAGVTQTPRYLIKTRGQQVTLSCSPISGHRSVSWYQQTPGQGLQFLFEYFSETQRNKGNFPGRFSGRQFSNSRSEMNVSTLELGDSALYLCASSSSSGTQYFGPGTRLTVL.

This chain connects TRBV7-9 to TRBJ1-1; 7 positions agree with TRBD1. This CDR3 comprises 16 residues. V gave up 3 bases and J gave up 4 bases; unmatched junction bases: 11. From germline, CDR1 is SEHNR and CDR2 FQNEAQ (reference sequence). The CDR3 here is CASSFDQGVTGTEAFF. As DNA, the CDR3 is TGTGCCAGCAGCTTCGACCAGGGGGTCACAGGCACTGAAGCTTTCTTT.

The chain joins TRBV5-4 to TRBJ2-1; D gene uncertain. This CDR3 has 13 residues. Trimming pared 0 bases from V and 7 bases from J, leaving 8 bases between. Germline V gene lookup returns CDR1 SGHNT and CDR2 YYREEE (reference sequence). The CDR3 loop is CASSLVVRNEQFF. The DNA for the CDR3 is TGTGCCAGCAGCTTGGTAGTTCGGAATGAGCAGTTCTTC.

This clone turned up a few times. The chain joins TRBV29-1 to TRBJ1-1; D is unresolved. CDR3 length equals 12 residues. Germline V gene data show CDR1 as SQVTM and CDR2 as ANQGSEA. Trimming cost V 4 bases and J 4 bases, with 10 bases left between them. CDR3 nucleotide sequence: TGCAGCGTTGTGGGTCCGGGCACTGAAGCTTTCTTT. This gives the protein CSVVGPGTEAFF.

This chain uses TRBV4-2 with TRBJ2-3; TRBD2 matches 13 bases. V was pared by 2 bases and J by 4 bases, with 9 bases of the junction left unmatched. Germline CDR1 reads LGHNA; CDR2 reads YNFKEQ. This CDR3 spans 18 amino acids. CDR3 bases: TGTGCCAGCAGCCAACCGACTAGCGGGAGGCTATACGCAGATACGCAGTATTTT. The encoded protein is CASSQPTSGRLYADTQYF.

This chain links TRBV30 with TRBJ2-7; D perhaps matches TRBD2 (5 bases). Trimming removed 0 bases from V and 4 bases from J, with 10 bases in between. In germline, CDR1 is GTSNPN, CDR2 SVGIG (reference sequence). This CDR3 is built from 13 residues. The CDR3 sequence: CAWSVPGLYEQYF. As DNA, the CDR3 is TGTGCCTGGAGTGTACCGGGGTTATACGAGCAGTACTTC.

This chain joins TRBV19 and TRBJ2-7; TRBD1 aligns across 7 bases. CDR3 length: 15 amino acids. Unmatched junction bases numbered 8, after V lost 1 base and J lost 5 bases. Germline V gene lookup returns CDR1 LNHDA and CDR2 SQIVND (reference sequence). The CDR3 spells CASSIVTGAVNEQYF. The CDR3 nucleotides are TGTGCCAGTAGTATAGTTACAGGGGCCGTCAACGAGCAGTACTTC.

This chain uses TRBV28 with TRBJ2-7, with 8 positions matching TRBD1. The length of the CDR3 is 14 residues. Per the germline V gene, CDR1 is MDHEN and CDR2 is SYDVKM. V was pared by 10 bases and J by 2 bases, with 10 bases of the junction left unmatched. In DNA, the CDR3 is TGTGCCACCACGAACAGGGGGGTAACCTACGAGCAGTACTTC. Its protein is CATTNRGVTYEQYF.

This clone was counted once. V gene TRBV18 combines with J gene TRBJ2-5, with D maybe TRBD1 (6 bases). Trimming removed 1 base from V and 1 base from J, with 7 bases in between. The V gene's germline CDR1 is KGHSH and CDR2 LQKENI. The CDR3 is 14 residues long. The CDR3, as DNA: TGTGCCAGCTCACCACAGGACAGCCAAGAGACCCAGTACTTC. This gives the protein CASSPQDSQETQYF.

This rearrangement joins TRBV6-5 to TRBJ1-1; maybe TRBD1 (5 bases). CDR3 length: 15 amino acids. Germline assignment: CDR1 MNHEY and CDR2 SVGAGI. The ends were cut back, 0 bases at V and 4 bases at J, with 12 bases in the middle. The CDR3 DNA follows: TGTGCCAGCAGTTACTCGGGGCAGGGCGGCACTGAAGCTTTCTTT. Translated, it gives CASSYSGQGGTEAFF.

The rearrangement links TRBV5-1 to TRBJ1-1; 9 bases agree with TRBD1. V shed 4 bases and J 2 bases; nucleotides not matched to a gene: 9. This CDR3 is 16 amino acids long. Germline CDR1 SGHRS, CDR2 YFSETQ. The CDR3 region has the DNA TGCGCCAGCAGCACACAACAGGGGGCAGGAAACACTGAAGCTTTCTTT. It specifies CASSTQQGAGNTEAFF.

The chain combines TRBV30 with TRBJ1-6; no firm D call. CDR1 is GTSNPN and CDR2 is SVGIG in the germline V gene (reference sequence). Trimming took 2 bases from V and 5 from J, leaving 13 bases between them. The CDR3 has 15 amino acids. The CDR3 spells CAWSIQSGNNSPLHF. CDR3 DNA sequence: TGTGCCTGGAGTATCCAGTCCGGGAATAATTCACCCCTCCACTTT. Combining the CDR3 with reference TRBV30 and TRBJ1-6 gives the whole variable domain SQTIHQWPATLVQPVGSPLSLECTVEGTSNPNLYWYRQAAGRGLQLLFYSVGIGQISSEVPQNLSASRPQDRQFILSSKKLLLSDSGFYLCAWSIQSGNNSPLHFGNGTRLTVT.

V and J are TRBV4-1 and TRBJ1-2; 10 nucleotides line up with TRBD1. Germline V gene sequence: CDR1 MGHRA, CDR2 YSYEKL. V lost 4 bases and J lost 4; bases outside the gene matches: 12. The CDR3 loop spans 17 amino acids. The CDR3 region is CASSRDRGGTDSYGYTF. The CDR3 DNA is TGCGCCAGCAGCCGGGACAGGGGCGGGACTGACTCCTATGGCTACACCTTC.

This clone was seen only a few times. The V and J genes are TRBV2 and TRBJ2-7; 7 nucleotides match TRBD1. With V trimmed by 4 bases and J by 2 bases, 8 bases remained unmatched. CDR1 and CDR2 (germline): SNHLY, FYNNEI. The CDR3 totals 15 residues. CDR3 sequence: CASSGRDSHPYEQYF. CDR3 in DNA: TGTGCCAGCAGTGGCCGGGACAGTCACCCCTACGAGCAGTACTTC. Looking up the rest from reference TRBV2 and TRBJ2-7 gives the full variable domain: EPEVTQTPSHQVTQMGQEVILRCVPISNHLYFYWYRQILGQKVEFLVSFYNNEISEKSEIFDDQFSVERPDGSNFTLKIRSTKLEDSAMYFCASSGRDSHPYEQYFGPGTRLTVT.

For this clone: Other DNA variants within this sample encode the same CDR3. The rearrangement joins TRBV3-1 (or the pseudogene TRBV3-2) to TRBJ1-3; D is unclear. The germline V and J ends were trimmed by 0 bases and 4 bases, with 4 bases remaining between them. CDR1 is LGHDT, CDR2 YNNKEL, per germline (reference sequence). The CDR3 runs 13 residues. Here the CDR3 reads CASSQDRGNTIYF. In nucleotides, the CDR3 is TGTGCCAGCAGCCAAGATCGGGGAAACACCATATATTTT.

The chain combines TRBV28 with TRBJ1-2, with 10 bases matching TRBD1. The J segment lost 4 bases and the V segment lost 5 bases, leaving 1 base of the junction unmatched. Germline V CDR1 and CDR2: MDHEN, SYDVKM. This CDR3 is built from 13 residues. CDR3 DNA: TGTGCCAGCAGTCGACAGGGGGCCTATGGCTACACCTTC. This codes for CASSRQGAYGYTF.

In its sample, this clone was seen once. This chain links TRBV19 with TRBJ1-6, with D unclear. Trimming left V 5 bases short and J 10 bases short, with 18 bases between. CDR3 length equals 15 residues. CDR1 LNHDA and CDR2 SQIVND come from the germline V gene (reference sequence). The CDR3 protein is CASSPRRGLRSPLHF. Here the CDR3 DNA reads TGTGCCAGTAGTCCCCGACGGGGTCTACGGTCACCCCTCCACTTT.